These 9 T cell receptor beta chains share one sample of origin, sequenced in a study of human T cells and chemical hapten exposure. TCRdb reprocessed the RACE reads with MiXCR, giving one entry per CDR3 protein. The table has fewer than 90,000 distinct CDR3 sequences, around 7% seen once. As to time point: patch test 2, 6 weeks after DPC sensitization. Treatment: therapeutic diphenylcyclopropenone sensitization with weekly scalp DPC. Sequences were derived from whole blood, sampled in connection with sensitization to the hapten diphenylcyclopropenone (DPC). These TCRs come from a woman aged 30 to 39 with alopecia areata. Some clones in this sample may be carry-over from other donors' samples.

This clonotype was detected ten times or more. The chain carries TRBV12-3 or TRBV12-4 and TRBJ1-5, with unresolved D. V lost 4 bases, J lost 5 bases, and 12 bases lay in between. This CDR3 region has 14 residues. The CDR3 DNA reads as TGTGCCAGCAGTTCCGATCTCGGAGATCAGCCCCAGCATTTT. It is translated as CASSSDLGDQPQHF.

With regard to this clonotype: Since a much larger clone is just one base distant, this may be a read error. This sequence joins TRBV12-3 or TRBV12-4 and TRBJ2-1; 10 positions match TRBD1. The trim removed 9 bases at V and 7 bases at J, leaving 12 bases unmatched. The CDR3 is 15 amino acids. CDR3 coding DNA: TGTGCCAGAAGGCCTCGACAGGGGGCGAGGAATGAGCAGTTCTTC. Translated: CARRPRQGARNEQFF.

Details on this clonotype: A read error may explain this, as a much larger clone is one base away. This rearrangement joins TRBV7-9 to TRBJ2-3; tentatively, D is TRBD2 (5 bases). CDR3 length equals 16 residues. Looked up from germline, CDR1 is SEHNR and CDR2 is FQNEAQ (reference sequence). V lost 2 bases to trimming and J lost 0 bases, with 12 bases between them. CDR3 region: CASSLSVRLSTDTQYF. In nucleotides, the CDR3 is TGTGCCAGCAGCTTATCTGTCCGACTAAGCACAGATACGCAGTATTTT.

This clonotype was seen a handful of times. The chain employs TRBV6-6 and TRBJ1-2; weak D call: TRBD1 (6 bases). Germline assignment: CDR1 MNHNY and CDR2 SVGAGI (reference sequence). The CDR3 spans 11 residues. Trimming removed 5 bases at V and 6 bases at J, with 7 bases between. This CDR3 reads CASSHRDGYTF. CDR3 in DNA: TGTGCCAGCAGTCACAGGGATGGCTACACCTTC.

This clonotype appeared a few times. The chain has TRBV20-1 and TRBJ1-5, with D maybe TRBD1 (5 bases). V gave up 6 bases and J gave up 6 bases, with 12 bases separating them. The germline CDR1 and CDR2 sequences are DFQATT and SNEGSKA (reference sequence). The CDR3 covers 12 residues. The CDR3 sequence: CSAGREGQPQHF. For the CDR3, the DNA is TGCAGTGCCGGCAGGGAGGGTCAGCCCCAGCATTTT.

This clonotype was counted at least ten times. The rearrangement joins TRBV18 to TRBJ2-3; D is unclear. This CDR3 is built from 14 residues. Between the trimmed V and J ends, which lost 1 base and 2 bases, there was a span of 7 bases. The germline CDR1 and CDR2 sequences are KGHSH and LQKENI. In nucleotides, the CDR3 is TGTGCCAGCTCACCACTTCTACACACAGATACGCAGTATTTT. Its protein is CASSPLLHTDTQYF.

V gene TRBV5-1 combines with J gene TRBJ2-1, with 8 positions matching TRBD2. V was clipped by 4 bases and J by 2 bases; unmatched bases: 8. This CDR3 region has 16 residues. The germline gives CDR1 SGHRS, CDR2 YFSETQ. The CDR3 sequence is CASSHAGGGTYNEQFF. The CDR3 DNA reads TGCGCCAGCAGCCACGCGGGGGGTGGGACCTACAATGAGCAGTTCTTC.

In its sample, this clonotype was seen many times. The chain recombines TRBV13 with TRBJ2-1; a weak D match, TRBD1 (6 bases). The CDR3 runs 14 residues. V was trimmed by 5 bases and J by 7 bases, leaving 15 bases between them. Germline CDR1 reads PRHDT; CDR2 reads FYEKMQ (reference sequence). CDR3 DNA: TGTGCCAGCAGCGGTAGGGGGTTCGGAAATGAGCAGTTCTTC. It is translated as CASSGRGFGNEQFF.

On this clonotype: A clone one base away is much larger, so this may be a read error. V usage is TRBV7-9 and J usage is TRBJ1-6, with 8 bases matching TRBD1. This CDR3 has 16 amino acids. Germline CDR1 reads SEHNR; CDR2 reads FQNEAQ (reference sequence). The CDR3: CVSSLWQGARRSPLHF. The CDR3 region has the DNA TGTGTCAGCAGCTTATGGCAGGGGGCGCGCCGTTCACCCCTCCACTTT. The entire variable domain, with the rest obtained from reference TRBV7-9 and TRBJ1-6, is as follows: DTGVSQNPRHKITKRGQNVTFRCDPISEHNRLYWYRQTLGQGPEFLTYFQNEAQLEKSRLLSDRFSAERPKGSFSTLEIQRTEQGDSAMYLCVSSLWQGARRSPLHFGNGTRLTVT.